This section outlines one TCR beta chain sequence together with its context. Its antigen is currently unknown. The CDR3 contains 15 residues. Trimming at V came to 1 base and at J to 4 bases, leaving 3 bases not matched to a gene. In germline, CDR1 is LGHNA, CDR2 YNFKEQ. The source of the sample is a study of cytotoxic CD8 clonotypes in ibrutinib-treated CLL. Study-wide results and limits: Clonality rose at ibrutinib response, held steady in sustained remission, and fell toward baseline at progression. Higher circulating CD8+ T-cell counts strongly accompanied higher baseline clonality, above age-matched healthy donors.

The targeted sequencing depth was 1 in 200,000 to 1 in 1 million T cells. Clones were sequenced by immunoSEQ multiplex PCR, and TCRdb holds only the in-frame ones, with some missing. The sample carries 15,000 or so clones, 68% recorded once. The chain links TRBV4-2 to TRBJ2-3; 9 bases align to TRBD2. The sequence was collected from a human donor with chronic lymphocytic leukemia. The sample was PBMCs, taken before ibrutinib treatment. The CDR3 sequence: CASSQVSGGSDTQYF. The CDR3 DNA reads TGTGCCAGCAGCCAAGTGAGCGGGGGGTCAGATACGCAGTATTTT.